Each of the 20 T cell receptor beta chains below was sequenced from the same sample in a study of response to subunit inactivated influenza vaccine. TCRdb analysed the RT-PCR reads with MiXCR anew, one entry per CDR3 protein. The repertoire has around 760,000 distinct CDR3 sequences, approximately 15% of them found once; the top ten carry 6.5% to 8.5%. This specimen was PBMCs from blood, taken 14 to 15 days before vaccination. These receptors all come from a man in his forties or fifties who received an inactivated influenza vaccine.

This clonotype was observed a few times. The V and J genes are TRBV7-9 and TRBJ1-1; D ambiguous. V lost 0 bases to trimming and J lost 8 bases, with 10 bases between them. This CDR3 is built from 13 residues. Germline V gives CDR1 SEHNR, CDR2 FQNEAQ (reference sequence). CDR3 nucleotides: TGTGCCAGCAGCTTAGCTGGTGCATACGAAGCTTTCTTT. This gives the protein CASSLAGAYEAFF.

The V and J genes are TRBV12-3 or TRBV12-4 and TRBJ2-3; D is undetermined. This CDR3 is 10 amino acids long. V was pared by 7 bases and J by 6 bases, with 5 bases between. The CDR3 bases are TGTGCCAGCACCTTGGATACGCAGTATTTT. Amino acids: CASTLDTQYF.

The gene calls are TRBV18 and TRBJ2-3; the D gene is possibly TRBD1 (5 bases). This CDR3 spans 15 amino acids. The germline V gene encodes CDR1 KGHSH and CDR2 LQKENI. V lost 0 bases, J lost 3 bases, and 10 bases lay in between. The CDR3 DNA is TGTGCCAGCTCACCACCGTCAGGGCGGACAGATACGCAGTATTTT. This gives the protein CASSPPSGRTDTQYF.

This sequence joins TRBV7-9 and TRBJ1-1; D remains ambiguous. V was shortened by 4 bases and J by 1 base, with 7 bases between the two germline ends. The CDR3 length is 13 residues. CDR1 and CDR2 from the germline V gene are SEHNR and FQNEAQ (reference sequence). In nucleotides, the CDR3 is TGTGCCAGCAGCTGGCCGGGGAACACTGAAGCTTTCTTT. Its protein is CASSWPGNTEAFF.

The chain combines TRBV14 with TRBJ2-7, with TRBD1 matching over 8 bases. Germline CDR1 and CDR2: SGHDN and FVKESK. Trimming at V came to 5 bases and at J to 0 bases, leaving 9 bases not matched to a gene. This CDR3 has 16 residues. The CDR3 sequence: CASSSDRGLNSYEQYF. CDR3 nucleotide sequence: TGTGCCAGCAGCTCAGACAGGGGCCTCAACTCCTACGAGCAGTACTTC.

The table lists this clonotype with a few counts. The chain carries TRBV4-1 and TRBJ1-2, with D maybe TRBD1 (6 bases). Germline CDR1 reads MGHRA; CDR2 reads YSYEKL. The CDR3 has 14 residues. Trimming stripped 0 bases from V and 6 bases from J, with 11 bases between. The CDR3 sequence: CASSQDPGGNGYTF. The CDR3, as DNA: TGCGCCAGCAGCCAAGATCCCGGGGGCAATGGCTACACCTTC.

The DNA for the CDR3 is TGTGCCAGCAGAGAGGGGGTATTGGGGCAGGGGCAGCCCCAGCATTTT. This gives the protein CASREGVLGQGQPQHF. The genes are TRBV6-1 and TRBJ1-5; the D gene is possibly TRBD1 (6 bases). This CDR3 comprises 16 residues. In germline, CDR1 is MNHNS, CDR2 SASEGT. Trimming removed 6 bases from V and 7 bases from J, with 22 bases in between.

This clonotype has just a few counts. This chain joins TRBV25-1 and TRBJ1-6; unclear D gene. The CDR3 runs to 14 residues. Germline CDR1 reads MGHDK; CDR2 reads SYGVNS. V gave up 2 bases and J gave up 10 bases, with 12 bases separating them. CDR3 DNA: TGTGCCAGCAGTGAAAAAGGGTTTAGGTCACCCCTCCACTTT. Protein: CASSEKGFRSPLHF.

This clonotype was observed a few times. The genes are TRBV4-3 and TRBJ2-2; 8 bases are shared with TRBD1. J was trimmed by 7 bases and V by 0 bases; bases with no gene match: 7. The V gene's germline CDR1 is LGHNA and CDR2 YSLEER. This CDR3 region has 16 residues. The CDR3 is CASSQDSGGRDGELFF. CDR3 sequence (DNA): TGCGCCAGCAGCCAAGATTCAGGGGGCAGAGACGGGGAGCTGTTTTTT.

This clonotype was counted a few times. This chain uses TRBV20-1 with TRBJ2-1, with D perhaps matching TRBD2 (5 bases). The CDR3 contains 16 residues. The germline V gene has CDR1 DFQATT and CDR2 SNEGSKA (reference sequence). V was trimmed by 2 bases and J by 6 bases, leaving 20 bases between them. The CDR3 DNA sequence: TGCAGTGCTAGATTATCGGGCCTTAGCCGGGGCAATGAGCAGTTCTTC. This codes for CSARLSGLSRGNEQFF.

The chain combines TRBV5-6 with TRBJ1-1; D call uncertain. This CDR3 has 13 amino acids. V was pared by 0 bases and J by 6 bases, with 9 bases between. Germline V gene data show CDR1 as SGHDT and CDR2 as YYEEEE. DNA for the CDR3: TGTGCCAGCAGCTTGGATGGGAGACCTGAAGCTTTCTTT. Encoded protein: CASSLDGRPEAFF.

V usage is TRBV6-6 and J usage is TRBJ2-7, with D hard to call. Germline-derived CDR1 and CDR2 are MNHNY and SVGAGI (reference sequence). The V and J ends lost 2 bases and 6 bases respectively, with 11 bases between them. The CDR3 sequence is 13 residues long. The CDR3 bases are TGTGCCAGCAGTTACATCGGTGGGGTCGAGCAGTACTTC. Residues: CASSYIGGVEQYF.

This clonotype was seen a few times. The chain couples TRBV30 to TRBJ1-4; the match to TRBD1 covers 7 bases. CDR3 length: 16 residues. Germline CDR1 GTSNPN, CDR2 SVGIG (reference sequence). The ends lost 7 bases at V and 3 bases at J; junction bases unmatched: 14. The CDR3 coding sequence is TGTGCCTACCGCCGAGGGGGCCTCTCGGCTAATGAAAAACTGTTTTTT. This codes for CAYRRGGLSANEKLFF.

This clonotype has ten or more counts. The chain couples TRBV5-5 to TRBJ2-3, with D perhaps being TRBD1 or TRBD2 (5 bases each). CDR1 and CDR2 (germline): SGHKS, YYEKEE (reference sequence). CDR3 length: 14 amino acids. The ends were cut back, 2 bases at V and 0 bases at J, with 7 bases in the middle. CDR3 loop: CASSLRDSTDTQYF. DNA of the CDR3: TGTGCCAGCAGCTTAAGGGACAGCACAGATACGCAGTATTTT.

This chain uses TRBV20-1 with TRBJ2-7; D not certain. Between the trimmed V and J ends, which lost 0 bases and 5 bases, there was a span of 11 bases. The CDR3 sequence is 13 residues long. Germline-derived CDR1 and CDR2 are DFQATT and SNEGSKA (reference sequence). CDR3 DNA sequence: TGCAGTGCTAGAGATTCCTATAGTCACGAGCAGTACTTC. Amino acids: CSARDSYSHEQYF.

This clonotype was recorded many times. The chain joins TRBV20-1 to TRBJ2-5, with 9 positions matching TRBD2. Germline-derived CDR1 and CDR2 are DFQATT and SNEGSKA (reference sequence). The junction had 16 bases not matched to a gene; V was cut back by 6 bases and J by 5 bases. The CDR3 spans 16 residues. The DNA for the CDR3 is TGCAGTGCAACAAGGGGTGGACTAGCGAGGGGGGAGACCCAGTACTTC. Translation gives CSATRGGLARGETQYF.

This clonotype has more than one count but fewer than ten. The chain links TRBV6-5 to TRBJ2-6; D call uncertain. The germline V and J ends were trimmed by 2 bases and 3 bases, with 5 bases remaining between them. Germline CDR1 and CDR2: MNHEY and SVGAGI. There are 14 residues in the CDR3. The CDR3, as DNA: TGTGCCAGCAGTTACCTGATTGGGGCCAACGTCCTGACTTTC. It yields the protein CASSYLIGANVLTF.

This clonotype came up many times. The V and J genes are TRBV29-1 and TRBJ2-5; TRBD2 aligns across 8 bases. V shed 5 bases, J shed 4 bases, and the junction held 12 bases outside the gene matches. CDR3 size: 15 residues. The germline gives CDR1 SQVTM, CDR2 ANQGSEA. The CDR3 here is CSVKQGGLAGETQYF. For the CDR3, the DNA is TGCAGCGTTAAGCAGGGTGGGCTAGCGGGAGAGACCCAGTACTTC. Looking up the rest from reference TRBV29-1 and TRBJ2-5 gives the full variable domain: SAVISQKPSRDICQRGTSLTIQCQVDSQVTMMFWYRQQPGQSLTLIATANQGSEATYESGFVIDKFPISRPNLTFSTLTVSNMSPEDSSIYLCSVKQGGLAGETQYFGPGTRLLVL.

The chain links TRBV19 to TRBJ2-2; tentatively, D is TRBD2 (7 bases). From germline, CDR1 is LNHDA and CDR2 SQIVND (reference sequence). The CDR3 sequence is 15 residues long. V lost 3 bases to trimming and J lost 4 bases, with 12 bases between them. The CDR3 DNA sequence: TGTGCCAGTAGTATTCGGGGGGCCGGCACCGGGGAGCTGTTTTTT. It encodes CASSIRGAGTGELFF.

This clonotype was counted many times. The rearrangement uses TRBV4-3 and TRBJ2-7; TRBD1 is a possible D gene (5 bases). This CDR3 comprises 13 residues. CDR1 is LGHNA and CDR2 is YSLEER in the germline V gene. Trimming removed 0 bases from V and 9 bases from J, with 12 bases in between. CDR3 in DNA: TGCGCCAGCAGCCAAGATCAGCAGGGTGTGCAGTACTTC. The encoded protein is CASSQDQQGVQYF.